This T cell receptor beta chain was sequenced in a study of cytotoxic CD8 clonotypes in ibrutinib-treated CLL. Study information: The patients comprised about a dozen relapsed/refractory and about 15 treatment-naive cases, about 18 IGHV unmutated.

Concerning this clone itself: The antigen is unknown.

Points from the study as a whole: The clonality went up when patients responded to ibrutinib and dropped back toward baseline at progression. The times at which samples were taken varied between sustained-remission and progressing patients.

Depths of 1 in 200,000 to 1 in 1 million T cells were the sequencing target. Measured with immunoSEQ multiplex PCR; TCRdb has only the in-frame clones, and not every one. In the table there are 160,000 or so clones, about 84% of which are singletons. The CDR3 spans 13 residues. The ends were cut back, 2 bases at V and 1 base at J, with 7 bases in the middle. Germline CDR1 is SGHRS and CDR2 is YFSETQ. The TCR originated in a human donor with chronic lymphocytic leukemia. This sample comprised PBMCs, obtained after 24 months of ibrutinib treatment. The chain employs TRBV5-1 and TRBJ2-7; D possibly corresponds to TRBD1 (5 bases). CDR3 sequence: CASSLQDSYEQYF. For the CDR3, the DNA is TGCGCCAGCAGCTTACAGGATTCCTACGAGCAGTACTTC.